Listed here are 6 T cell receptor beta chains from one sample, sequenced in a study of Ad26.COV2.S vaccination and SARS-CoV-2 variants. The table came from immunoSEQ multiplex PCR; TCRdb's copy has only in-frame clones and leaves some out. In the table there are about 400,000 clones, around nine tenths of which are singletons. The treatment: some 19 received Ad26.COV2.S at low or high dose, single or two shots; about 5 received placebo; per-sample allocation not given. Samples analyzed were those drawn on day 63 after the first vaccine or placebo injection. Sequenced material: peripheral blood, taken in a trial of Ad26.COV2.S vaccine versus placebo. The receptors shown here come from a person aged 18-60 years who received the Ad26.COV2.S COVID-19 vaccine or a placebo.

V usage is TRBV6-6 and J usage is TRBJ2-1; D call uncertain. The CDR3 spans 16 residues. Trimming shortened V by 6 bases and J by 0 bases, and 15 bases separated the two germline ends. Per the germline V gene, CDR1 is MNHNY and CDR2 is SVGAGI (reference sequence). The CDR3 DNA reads TGTGCCAGCAGACAACTCGAGAGAAGCTCCTACAATGAGCAGTTCTTC. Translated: CASRQLERSSYNEQFF.

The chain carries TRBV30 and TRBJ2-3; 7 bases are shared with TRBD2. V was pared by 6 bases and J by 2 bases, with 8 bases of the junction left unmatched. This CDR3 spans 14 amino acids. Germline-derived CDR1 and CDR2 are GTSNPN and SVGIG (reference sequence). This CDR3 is CACMASGFTDTQYF. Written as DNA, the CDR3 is TGTGCCTGCATGGCTAGCGGCTTCACAGATACGCAGTATTTT.

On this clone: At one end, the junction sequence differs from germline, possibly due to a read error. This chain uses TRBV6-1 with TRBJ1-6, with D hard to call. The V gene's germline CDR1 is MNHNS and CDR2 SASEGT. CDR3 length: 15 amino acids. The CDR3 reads CASSEAQGYNSPPHF. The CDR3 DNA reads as TGTGCCAGCAGTGAAGCGCAAGGCTATAATTCACCCCCCCACTTT.

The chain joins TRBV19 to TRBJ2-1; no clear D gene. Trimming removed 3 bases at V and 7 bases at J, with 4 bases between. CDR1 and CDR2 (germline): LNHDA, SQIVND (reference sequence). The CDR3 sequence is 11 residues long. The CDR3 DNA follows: TGTGCCAGTAGTATTCGAAATGAGCAGTTCTTC. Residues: CASSIRNEQFF.

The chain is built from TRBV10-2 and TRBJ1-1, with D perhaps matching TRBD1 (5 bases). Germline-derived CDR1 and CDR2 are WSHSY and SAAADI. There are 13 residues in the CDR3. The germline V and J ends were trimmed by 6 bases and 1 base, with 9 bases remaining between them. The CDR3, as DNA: TGCGCCAGCAGGATGACAGCGAACACTGAAGCTTTCTTT. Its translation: CASRMTANTEAFF.

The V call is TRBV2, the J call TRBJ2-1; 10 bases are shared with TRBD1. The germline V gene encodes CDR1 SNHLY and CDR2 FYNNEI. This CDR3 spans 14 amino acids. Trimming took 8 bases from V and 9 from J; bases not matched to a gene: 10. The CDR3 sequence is CASLWDRGVAEQFF. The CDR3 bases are TGTGCCAGCCTCTGGGACAGGGGAGTGGCTGAGCAGTTCTTC. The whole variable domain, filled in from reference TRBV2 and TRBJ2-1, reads EPEVTQTPSHQVTQMGQEVILRCVPISNHLYFYWYRQILGQKVEFLVSFYNNEISEKSEIFDDQFSVERPDGSNFTLKIRSTKLEDSAMYFCASLWDRGVAEQFFGPGTRLTVL.